What follows are 5 T cell receptor beta chains derived from one specimen sequenced in a study of T cell responses to AZD1222 COVID-19 vaccine. Sequencing was performed with immunoSEQ multiplex PCR; in TCRdb, only in-frame clones are kept and a portion is missing. The table records about 100,000 clones, less than 90% of them present only once. The material was peripheral blood, obtained on day 0 of AZD1222 vaccination. The receptors here all came from an adult in good health.

The chain uses TRBV29-1 and TRBJ2-1; D uncertain. V was clipped by 5 bases and J by 5 bases, with 13 bases between them. The CDR3 consists of 13 residues. Germline lookup yields CDR1 SQVTM and CDR2 ANQGSEA. The DNA of the CDR3 is TGCAGCGTTAGGTGGTTGGGTCACAATGAGCAGTTCTTC. Its protein is CSVRWLGHNEQFF.

This clone was recorded only once. V is TRBV4-2 and J is TRBJ2-3; D not certain. The CDR3 is 17 amino acids. Germline V gene lookup returns CDR1 LGHNA and CDR2 YNFKEQ. V was cut by 5 bases and J by 6 bases, with 24 bases left in between. DNA for the CDR3: TGTGCCAGCAGCTCAGTCACCTCAGGCTATGCTATTGATACGCAGTATTTT. This encodes CASSSVTSGYAIDTQYF.

The rearrangement links TRBV2 to TRBJ1-5, with D possibly TRBD1 on 6 matching bases. Germline CDR1 SNHLY, CDR2 FYNNEI. This CDR3 has 18 amino acids. The V end was cut by 2 bases, the J end by 6 bases, with 23 bases between. CDR3 in amino acids: CASSEFSWQEGGFQPQHF. The DNA of the CDR3 is TGTGCCAGCAGTGAATTCAGTTGGCAGGAGGGGGGTTTTCAGCCCCAGCATTTT.

This chain links TRBV6-2 or TRBV6-3 with TRBJ1-4, with unresolved D. CDR3 length: 12 residues. Germline lookup yields CDR1 MNHEY and CDR2 SVGEGT. V dropped 2 bases and J dropped 7 bases, with 5 bases sitting between them. Here the CDR3 DNA reads TGTGCCAGCAGTTACATACGTGAAAAACTGTTTTTT. This gives the protein CASSYIREKLFF.

This chain uses TRBV19 with TRBJ2-6; the D gene is possibly TRBD1 (6 bases). The CDR3 runs to 13 residues. Trimming pared 9 bases from V and 1 base from J, leaving 7 bases between. Germline V lookup: CDR1 LNHDA, CDR2 SQIVND (reference sequence). In nucleotides, the CDR3 is TGTGCCAGCGGGACATCTGGGGCCAACGTCCTGACTTTC. Encoded protein: CASGTSGANVLTF.